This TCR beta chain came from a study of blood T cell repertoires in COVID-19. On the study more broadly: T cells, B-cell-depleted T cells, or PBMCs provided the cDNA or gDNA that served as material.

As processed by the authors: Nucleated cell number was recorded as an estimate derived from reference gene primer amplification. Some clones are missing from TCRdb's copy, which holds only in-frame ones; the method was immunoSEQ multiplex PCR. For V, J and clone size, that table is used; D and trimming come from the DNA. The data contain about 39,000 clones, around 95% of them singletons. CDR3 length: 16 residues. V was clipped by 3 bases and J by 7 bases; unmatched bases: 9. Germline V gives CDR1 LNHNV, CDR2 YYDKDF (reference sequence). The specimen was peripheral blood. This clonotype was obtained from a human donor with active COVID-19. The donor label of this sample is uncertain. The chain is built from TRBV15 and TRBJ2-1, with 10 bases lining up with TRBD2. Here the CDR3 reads CATSRVAGGIRNEQFF. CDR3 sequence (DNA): TGTGCCACCAGCAGGGTAGCGGGAGGTATTCGGAATGAGCAGTTCTTC.